This T cell receptor beta chain was found in a study of early T cells in non-severe SARS-CoV-2 infection. Attachment of unique molecular identifiers to individual cDNA molecules was performed. TCRdb recomputed calls from the 5' RACE reads with MiXCR, one row per CDR3 protein. The profile covers 95,000 to 100,000 distinct CDR3 sequences, with around 13% appearing a single time and 2% to 2.5% taken by the ten largest. V lost 7 bases and J 8 bases, leaving 11 bases between the germline ends. The CDR3 is 11 amino acids. From germline, CDR1 is SQVTM and CDR2 ANQGSEA. The receptor comes from an adult who was a healthcare worker with PCR-confirmed SARS-CoV-2 infection or an uninfected control (not recorded which). The chain couples TRBV29-1 to TRBJ1-4; a possible D gene is TRBD1 (5 bases). Sequencing was done on a sample of whole blood. In DNA, the CDR3 is TGCAGCGCCGGGGGTGGGGAAAAACTGTTTTTT. Protein: CSAGGGEKLFF.